This passage covers 9 T cell receptor beta chains from one sample sequenced in a study of breast tumors, draining lymph nodes, adjacent tissues. TCRdb called the multiplex PCR reads again in MiXCR, with one record for every CDR3 protein. This table holds about 200,000 distinct CDR3 sequences, approximately 33% found once. The lymph nodes were axillary draining lymph nodes from breast cancer patients. Sequencing input: axillary lymph node tissue. The receptors here all came from a female donor with breast cancer. Some clones in this sample may be carry-over from other donors' samples.

This sequence joins TRBV19 and TRBJ1-4; TRBD1 aligns across 10 bases. The CDR3 extends over 16 amino acids. V lost 3 bases, J lost 8 bases, and 9 bases stayed unmatched. Per the germline V gene, CDR1 is LNHDA and CDR2 is SQIVND (reference sequence). In DNA form, the CDR3 reads TGTGCCAGTAGTATCGAGGGGACAGGGGATTTCGAAAAACTGTTTTTT. It specifies CASSIEGTGDFEKLFF. Together with reference TRBV19 and TRBJ1-4, the CDR3 gives the full variable domain: DGGITQSPKYLFRKEGQNVTLSCEQNLNHDAMYWYRQDPGQGLRLIYYSQIVNDFQKGDIAEGYSVSREKKESFPLTVTSAQKNPTAFYLCASSIEGTGDFEKLFFGSGTQLSVL.

The gene calls are TRBV20-1 and TRBJ2-1; TRBD2 agrees at 10 bases. With 6 bases clipped from V and 12 bases from J, the junction kept 14 bases outside the gene matches. This CDR3 has 14 amino acids. Germline assignment: CDR1 DFQATT and CDR2 SNEGSKA (reference sequence). The CDR3: CSATTASGGPGQFF. CDR3 in DNA: TGCAGTGCAACCACCGCTAGCGGGGGCCCGGGGCAGTTCTTC.

This chain uses TRBV2 with TRBJ1-1; D is uncertain. The V end lost 7 bases, the J end lost 3 bases, and 12 bases lay between the germline ends. The CDR3 has 13 residues. In germline, CDR1 is SNHLY, CDR2 FYNNEI. The CDR3 here is CASKGEVYTEAFF. The CDR3 DNA reads as TGTGCCAGCAAGGGAGAGGTATACACTGAAGCTTTCTTT.

This clonotype was seen ten or more times. A much larger clone differs from this one at a single base, so this may be a read error. The J gene is TRBJ2-7, the V gene TRBV5-1; D unresolved. Per the germline V gene, CDR1 is SGHRS and CDR2 is YFSETQ. V was trimmed by 3 bases and J by 1 base, leaving 5 bases between them. CDR3 length: 12 residues. CDR3 nucleotide sequence: TGCGCCAGCAGCTGGGGTTCCTACGAGCAGTACTTC. Amino acid sequence: CASSWGSYEQYF. The full variable domain, with the rest looked up from reference TRBV5-1 and TRBJ2-7, is KAGVTQTPRYLIKTRGQQVTLSCSPISGHRSVSWYQQTPGQGLQFLFEYFSETQRNKGNFPGRFSGRQFSNSRSEMNVSTLELGDSALYLCASSWGSYEQYFGPGTRLTVT.

Many counts were recorded for this clonotype. V gene TRBV30 combines with J gene TRBJ1-3; no firm D call. Germline V CDR1 and CDR2: GTSNPN, SVGIG (reference sequence). Trimming removed 1 base from V and 4 bases from J, with 8 bases in between. The CDR3 totals 13 residues. The CDR3 DNA follows: TGTGCCTGGAGTGAGCAGCCCGGAAACACCATATATTTT. Translation gives CAWSEQPGNTIYF.

This clonotype was seen repeatedly, ten times or more. The chain carries TRBV30 and TRBJ1-6; no firm D call. V lost 5 bases and J 8 bases, leaving 7 bases between the germline ends. The CDR3 length is 11 residues. Germline lookup yields CDR1 GTSNPN and CDR2 SVGIG (reference sequence). The CDR3: CAWEKDSPLHF. DNA of the CDR3: TGTGCCTGGGAAAAGGATTCACCCCTCCACTTT.

The chain recombines TRBV11-2 with TRBJ2-7; TRBD2 agrees at 7 bases. Trimming took 6 bases from V and 6 from J; bases not matched to a gene: 8. This CDR3 region has 13 residues. Per the germline V gene, CDR1 is SGHAT and CDR2 is FQNNGV. DNA of the CDR3: TGTGCCAGCAGTCCTTGGAGGGAGGGCGAGCAGTACTTC. Protein product: CASSPWREGEQYF.

This clonotype has a count of ten or more. This rearrangement joins TRBV6-5 to TRBJ2-7, with D uncertain. V was cut by 6 bases and J by 3 bases, with 12 bases left in between. The CDR3 is 13 amino acids. Germline V gives CDR1 MNHEY, CDR2 SVGAGI. CDR3 protein: CASRAPTNYEQYF. The CDR3 coding sequence is TGTGCCAGCAGGGCCCCTACCAACTACGAGCAGTACTTC.

On this clonotype itself: The junction departs from germline at one end; a sequencing error may be responsible. The chain is built from TRBV20-1 and TRBJ2-6; the D gene is possibly TRBD2 (7 bases). Germline V gene sequence: CDR1 DFQATT, CDR2 SNEGSKA (reference sequence). The CDR3 has 16 residues. The CDR3 reads CSAGDRGAKAANVLTF. CDR3 bases: TGCAGTGCTGGAGATCGGGGGGCAAAAGCGGCCAACGTCCTGACTTTC.